The 16 T cell receptor beta chains in this list originate from one sample, sequenced in a study of OX40 agonist ivuxolimab in advanced cancers. Sequencing was performed with immunoSEQ multiplex PCR; in TCRdb, only in-frame clones are kept and a portion is missing. Found here are roughly 8,600 clones, more than 70% of them singletons; the top ten hold approximately 18%. Sample: CD4+ or CD8+ T cells sorted from blood, taken in a trial of the OX40 agonist ivuxolimab. The receptors originated from an adult with an advanced solid tumor such as melanoma, head and neck, liver or kidney cancer.

The V gene is TRBV6-1, the J gene TRBJ2-3; 10 bases fit TRBD2. Germline-derived CDR1 and CDR2 are MNHNS and SASEGT. V trimming: 1 base; J trimming: 4 bases; junction bases outside the gene matches: 2. The CDR3 extends over 15 amino acids. The CDR3 loop is CASSEERGGSDTQYF. CDR3 coding DNA: TGTGCCAGCAGTGAAGAGCGGGGGGGATCAGATACGCAGTATTTT.

Points on this clone: Additional DNA sequences in this sample encode the identical CDR3. The chain joins TRBV30 to TRBJ2-1; D possibly corresponds to TRBD2 (5 bases). V gave up 0 bases and J gave up 6 bases, with 9 bases separating them. From germline, CDR1 is GTSNPN and CDR2 SVGIG (reference sequence). This CDR3 spans 13 amino acids. CDR3 in DNA: TGTGCCTGGAGTGTAGGACGGGGCAATGAGCAGTTCTTC. Protein product: CAWSVGRGNEQFF.

The chain has TRBV4-1 and TRBJ1-4; TRBD1 matches at 7 bases. The CDR3 covers 14 residues. After removal of 4 bases from V and 5 bases from J, the junction contained 4 bases not matched to a gene. CDR1 and CDR2 from the germline V gene are MGHRA and YSYEKL. The CDR3 nucleotides are TGCGCCAGCAGCCGGGGACAGAGAAATGAAAAACTGTTTTTT. Translating it yields CASSRGQRNEKLFF.

The CDR3 DNA follows: TGTGCCAGCAGTGCCGGGGGGGCCACAGATACGCAGTATTTT. Its protein product is CASSAGGATDTQYF. The chain couples TRBV6-4 to TRBJ2-3; TRBD2 matches 8 bases. CDR3 size: 14 residues. With 4 bases clipped from V and 2 bases from J, the junction kept 2 bases outside the gene matches. Germline CDR1 and CDR2: MRHNA and SNTAGT.

The genes are TRBV9 and TRBJ2-2; no clear D. Trimming cost V 2 bases and J 6 bases, with 5 bases left between them. The V gene's germline CDR1 is SGDLS and CDR2 YYNGEE. This CDR3 is built from 12 residues. CDR3 sequence: CASSVPPGELFF. The CDR3 bases are TGTGCCAGCAGCGTTCCCCCCGGGGAGCTGTTTTTT.

The chain employs TRBV19 and TRBJ1-5, with 9 bases aligning to TRBD1. J was trimmed by 2 bases and V by 3 bases; bases with no gene match: 5. Per germline, CDR1 LNHDA and CDR2 SQIVND (reference sequence). This CDR3 is built from 16 residues. In nucleotides, the CDR3 is TGTGCCAGTAGTATTACAGGGGGCGGGGGCAATCAGCCCCAGCATTTT. This sequence encodes CASSITGGGGNQPQHF.

The chain links TRBV4-1 to TRBJ2-4; 7 bases map to TRBD2. The CDR3 covers 14 residues. Germline assignment: CDR1 MGHRA and CDR2 YSYEKL. V shed 4 bases and J 6 bases; nucleotides not matched to a gene: 6. The CDR3 sequence: CASSLGPGGNIQYF. Here the CDR3 DNA reads TGCGCCAGCAGCCTAGGACCGGGAGGAAACATTCAGTACTTC.

J is TRBJ2-7 and V is TRBV4-1, with a tentative D call TRBD1 (5 bases). CDR1 MGHRA and CDR2 YSYEKL come from the germline V gene. Trimming took off 1 base at V and 1 base at J, with 11 bases between the two ends. CDR3 length: 15 amino acids. The CDR3: CASSQAPGSSYEQYF. CDR3 coding DNA: TGCGCCAGCAGCCAAGCCCCAGGGTCTTCCTACGAGCAGTACTTC.

V and J are TRBV5-5 and TRBJ2-5, with 8 bases that match TRBD1. This CDR3 region has 16 residues. V was pared by 4 bases and J by 1 base, with 9 bases of the junction left unmatched. Germline CDR1 is SGHKS and CDR2 is YYEKEE (reference sequence). The CDR3 sequence is CASSLGQVDAQETQYF. The DNA of the CDR3 is TGTGCCAGCAGCCTGGGACAGGTGGATGCCCAAGAGACCCAGTACTTC.

Details on this clone: A junction boundary mismatches the germline segment, possibly from a read error. The genes are TRBV6-5 and TRBJ2-3, with D perhaps TRBD1 (6 bases). The CDR3 runs 15 residues. Germline CDR1 MNHEY, CDR2 SVGAGI. The CDR3 region has the DNA TGTGCCAGCAGTGACTCAGGACAGAGCACAGATACGCAGTATTTT. Protein product: CASSDSGQSTDTQYF.

This chain uses TRBV7-9 with TRBJ1-5; D is uncertain. CDR3 length: 13 residues. Germline V gene sequence: CDR1 SEHNR, CDR2 FQNEAQ (reference sequence). V was clipped by 1 base and J by 6 bases, with 7 bases between them. The CDR3 is CASSLGPTQPQHF. The CDR3 DNA follows: TGTGCCAGCAGCTTAGGTCCGACTCAGCCCCAGCATTTT. Combining the CDR3 with reference TRBV7-9 and TRBJ1-5 gives the whole variable domain DTGVSQNPRHKITKRGQNVTFRCDPISEHNRLYWYRQTLGQGPEFLTYFQNEAQLEKSRLLSDRFSAERPKGSFSTLEIQRTEQGDSAMYLCASSLGPTQPQHFGDGTRLSIL.

This chain connects TRBV5-1 to TRBJ2-1, with no clear D. The CDR3 contains 12 residues. CDR1 SGHRS and CDR2 YFSETQ come from the germline V gene. The ends were cut back, 0 bases at V and 8 bases at J, with 6 bases in the middle. CDR3 in amino acids: CASSLDIYEQFF. For the CDR3, the DNA is TGCGCCAGCAGCTTGGATATCTATGAGCAGTTCTTC.

The genes are TRBV2 and TRBJ2-7, with TRBD1 matching over 11 bases. The CDR3 extends over 12 amino acids. Per germline, CDR1 SNHLY and CDR2 FYNNEI. J was trimmed by 4 bases and V by 8 bases; bases with no gene match: 1. The CDR3 DNA reads as TGTGCCAGCGGGACAGGGGGGTACGAGCAGTACTTC. As protein: CASGTGGYEQYF. The complete variable domain, with remaining parts taken from reference TRBV2 and TRBJ2-7, reads EPEVTQTPSHQVTQMGQEVILRCVPISNHLYFYWYRQILGQKVEFLVSFYNNEISEKSEIFDDQFSVERPDGSNFTLKIRSTKLEDSAMYFCASGTGGYEQYFGPGTRLTVT.

The chain links TRBV10-3 to TRBJ2-7; TRBD1 might be the D (6 bases). Per the germline V gene, CDR1 is ENHRY and CDR2 is SYGVKD. This CDR3 is 16 amino acids long. V was shortened by 3 bases and J by 6 bases, with 21 bases between the two germline ends. In nucleotides, the CDR3 is TGTGCCATCAGTGACTTAAGACAGGCGTCTACGTCCGAGCAGTACTTC. As protein: CAISDLRQASTSEQYF.

The rearrangement uses TRBV11-3 and TRBJ1-2; D gene ambiguous. Germline V gives CDR1 SGHNT, CDR2 YENEEA. V was clipped by 5 bases and J by 5 bases, with 12 bases between them. This CDR3 comprises 13 residues. The CDR3 sequence: CASSQRGGYGYTF. CDR3 bases: TGTGCCAGCAGCCAGAGAGGAGGATATGGCTACACCTTC.

The V gene is TRBV6-5, the J gene TRBJ2-5, with 7 bases matching TRBD2. The V gene's germline CDR1 is MNHEY and CDR2 SVGAGI. This CDR3 contains 13 residues. J gave up 5 bases and V 4 bases, and 4 bases lay outside the gene matches. CDR3 protein: CASSSRELETQYF. The DNA for the CDR3 is TGTGCCAGCAGTTCGCGGGAGTTGGAGACCCAGTACTTC.